The 28 T cell receptor beta chains reported below all come from one sample, sequenced in a study of blood T cell repertoires in COVID-19. Sequenced by immunoSEQ multiplex PCR; TCRdb stores in-frame clones only, minus some. Among some 390,000 clones listed, approximately 90% were seen once. Sample: PBMCs or T cells enriched from blood (not recorded which). The receptor set was obtained from a man under 40 who had recovered from COVID-19.

On this clone itself: Other nucleotide sequences from this sample produce the same CDR3. The rearrangement links TRBV19 to TRBJ1-1; D call uncertain. Trimming left V 3 bases short and J 5 bases short, with 10 bases between. From germline, CDR1 is LNHDA and CDR2 SQIVND (reference sequence). The CDR3 covers 13 residues. The DNA of the CDR3 is TGTGCCAGTAGTATCCGGGGTGGGACTGAAGCTTTCTTT. It specifies CASSIRGGTEAFF.

The J gene is TRBJ1-1, the V gene TRBV7-2; TRBD1 matches at 9 bases. With 5 bases clipped from V and 1 base from J, the junction kept 5 bases outside the gene matches. The CDR3 spans 15 residues. The germline V gene encodes CDR1 SGHTA and CDR2 FQGNSA. The CDR3 region has the DNA TGTGCCAGCAGCCTACAGGGGGCGAGGAACACTGAAGCTTTCTTT. Protein sequence: CASSLQGARNTEAFF.

This clone turned up a few times. CDR3 region: CASSLSTYPTPYGYTF. The DNA of the CDR3 is TGTGCCAGCAGTTTATCTACCTATCCCACCCCCTATGGCTACACCTTC. The chain joins TRBV28 to TRBJ1-2; unclear D gene. V lost 1 base and J lost 4, with 16 bases in between. The V gene's germline CDR1 is MDHEN and CDR2 SYDVKM. The CDR3 has 16 residues.

The chain uses TRBV24-1 and TRBJ2-3; 8 bases fit TRBD1. The V and J ends lost 4 bases and 7 bases, in that order; junction bases with no gene match: 9. There are 15 residues in the CDR3. The germline gives CDR1 KGHDR, CDR2 SFDVKD. The CDR3 DNA follows: TGTGCCACCAGTGACCCCCGGACAGGGCTCAATACGCAGTATTTT. This encodes CATSDPRTGLNTQYF.

This clone occurred once. This chain links TRBV5-4 with TRBJ2-7; 13 positions agree with TRBD2. Germline V gene sequence: CDR1 SGHNT, CDR2 YYREEE (reference sequence). The trim removed 3 bases at V and 4 bases at J, leaving 7 bases unmatched. CDR3 length: 16 amino acids. As DNA, the CDR3 is TGTGCCAGCAGCTCATCACTAGCGGGAGGGCCTTACGAGCAGTACTTC. As protein: CASSSSLAGGPYEQYF.

The chain joins TRBV5-1 to TRBJ2-5, with TRBD1 as a possible D gene (6 bases). CDR1 is SGHRS, CDR2 YFSETQ, per germline. V dropped 4 bases and J dropped 2 bases, with 15 bases sitting between them. There are 15 residues in the CDR3. The CDR3 coding sequence is TGCGCCAGCAGCCACCGTACGGACAGACAAGAGACCCAGTACTTC. Translated, it gives CASSHRTDRQETQYF.

This chain connects TRBV29-1 to TRBJ2-2, with TRBD2 identical over 7 bases. The CDR3 is made up of 13 amino acids. Trimming at V came to 4 bases and at J to 3 bases, leaving 2 bases not matched to a gene. CDR1 and CDR2 (germline): SQVTM, ANQGSEA. The CDR3 nucleotides read TGCAGCGTTGGCCTAGCGGACACCGGGGAGCTGTTTTTT. This gives the protein CSVGLADTGELFF.

This chain uses TRBV11-2 with TRBJ2-2; D is perhaps TRBD1 (6 bases). Germline V gene lookup returns CDR1 SGHAT and CDR2 FQNNGV. The CDR3 contains 14 residues. The V end was cut by 3 bases, the J end by 1 base, with 6 bases between. The CDR3 region is CASSLGQNTGELFF. CDR3 nucleotide sequence: TGTGCCAGCAGCTTGGGACAGAACACCGGGGAGCTGTTTTTT.

The chain combines TRBV11-2 with TRBJ1-5; D ambiguous. The CDR3 length is 13 residues. V shed 5 bases and J shed 4 bases, with 9 bases lying between them. CDR1 SGHAT and CDR2 FQNNGV come from the germline V gene. CDR3 sequence (DNA): TGTGCCAGCAGCCCCTCCTCTAATCAGCCCCAGCATTTT. Translation: CASSPSSNQPQHF.

The J gene is TRBJ1-2, the V gene TRBV19; a possible D gene is TRBD1 (5 bases). The V end was cut by 5 bases, the J end by 1 base, with 11 bases between. Germline V gives CDR1 LNHDA, CDR2 SQIVND (reference sequence). CDR3 size: 14 residues. CDR3 region: CASSFGGGNYGYTF. DNA for the CDR3: TGTGCCAGTAGTTTTGGGGGAGGTAACTATGGCTACACCTTC.

A single count supports this clone. The V gene is TRBV3-1 (or the pseudogene TRBV3-2), the J gene TRBJ2-5; D may be TRBD2 (6 bases). V lost 1 base, J lost 5 bases, and 11 bases lay in between. The length of the CDR3 is 14 residues. Germline assignment: CDR1 LGHDT and CDR2 YNNKEL (reference sequence). The CDR3 reads CASSQAGSGETQYF. CDR3 coding DNA: TGTGCCAGCAGCCAAGCCGGGAGCGGGGAGACCCAGTACTTC.

The chain has TRBV11-2 and TRBJ1-1, with TRBD1 matching over 8 bases. This CDR3 contains 16 residues. V gave up 3 bases and J gave up 7 bases; unmatched junction bases: 13. Germline CDR1 and CDR2: SGHAT and FQNNGV. CDR3 loop: CASSLDRTGLVNEAFF. DNA for the CDR3: TGTGCCAGCAGCTTGGACCGGACAGGGCTGGTTAATGAAGCTTTCTTT.

This sequence joins TRBV5-1 and TRBJ2-1; unclear D gene. Germline V lookup: CDR1 SGHRS, CDR2 YFSETQ. V shed 0 bases and J shed 0 bases, with 7 bases lying between them. There are 15 residues in the CDR3. CDR3 residues: CASSLGPSSYNEQFF. CDR3 in DNA: TGCGCCAGCAGCTTGGGGCCAAGCTCCTACAATGAGCAGTTCTTC.

The chain recombines TRBV5-1 with TRBJ2-7; possibly TRBD2 for D (5 bases). V was pared by 1 base and J by 7 bases, with 9 bases between. The length of the CDR3 is 12 residues. Germline lookup yields CDR1 SGHRS and CDR2 YFSETQ. CDR3 amino acids: CASSLSGWEQYF. The CDR3 DNA sequence: TGCGCCAGCAGCTTGTCGGGGTGGGAGCAGTACTTC.

This sequence joins TRBV7-6 and TRBJ2-1, with TRBD2 identical over 11 bases. This CDR3 has 16 amino acids. Unmatched junction bases numbered 3, after V lost 5 bases and J lost 0 bases. Germline lookup yields CDR1 SGHVS and CDR2 FNYEAQ. The chain's CDR3 is CASSGTSGSSYNEQFF. For the CDR3, the DNA is TGTGCCAGCAGCGGCACTAGCGGGAGCTCCTACAATGAGCAGTTCTTC.

In this sample, this clone turned up a few times. The rearrangement uses TRBV28 and TRBJ1-6; no clear D. Germline V gene data show CDR1 as MDHEN and CDR2 as SYDVKM. With 8 bases removed from V and 7 bases from J, the gap between germline ends came to 6 bases. This CDR3 has 11 residues. In DNA, the CDR3 is TGTGCCAGCTACGAGAATTCACCCCTCCACTTT. This gives the protein CASYENSPLHF. Drawing the rest from reference TRBV28 and TRBJ1-6, the complete variable domain is DVKVTQSSRYLVKRTGEKVFLECVQDMDHENMFWYRQDPGLGLRLIYFSYDVKMKEKGDIPEGYSVSREKKERFSLILESASTNQTSMYLCASYENSPLHFGNGTRLTVT.

V gene TRBV27 combines with J gene TRBJ1-2; 7 nucleotides align to TRBD1. The CDR3 is 16 amino acids. J gave up 2 bases and V 4 bases, and 10 bases lay outside the gene matches. The germline V gene encodes CDR1 MNHEY and CDR2 SMNVEV (reference sequence). CDR3 loop: CASSSGQRPTNYGYTF. The CDR3 nucleotides are TGTGCCAGCAGTTCGGGACAGCGACCCACCAACTATGGCTACACCTTC.

V is TRBV7-9 and J is TRBJ2-7; D unclear. The CDR3 is made up of 11 amino acids. Germline-derived CDR1 and CDR2 are SEHNR and FQNEAQ (reference sequence). Trimming cost V 5 bases and J 5 bases, with 7 bases left between them. The CDR3 reads CASSRRDEQYF. CDR3 sequence (DNA): TGTGCCAGCAGCCGAAGAGACGAGCAGTACTTC.

The J gene is TRBJ1-2, the V gene TRBV18; 9 nucleotides line up with TRBD1. CDR3 length equals 15 residues. Per germline, CDR1 KGHSH and CDR2 LQKENI. V lost 2 bases to trimming and J lost 4 bases; unmatched junction nucleotides: 5. The CDR3 spells CASSPTGGAIYGYTF. The CDR3 DNA follows: TGTGCCAGCTCACCAACAGGGGGCGCAATCTATGGCTACACCTTC.

V and J are TRBV7-3 and TRBJ1-1, with 8 positions matching TRBD1. CDR3 length equals 14 residues. Looked up from germline, CDR1 is SGHTA and CDR2 is FQGTGA. J lost 4 bases, V lost 5 bases, and 6 bases had no gene match. In DNA form, the CDR3 reads TGTGCCAGCAGCCCGACGGGACAGGTCACTGAAGCTTTCTTT. It translates to CASSPTGQVTEAFF. The full variable domain, its missing parts supplied by reference TRBV7-3 and TRBJ1-1, is GAGVSQTPSNKVTEKGKYVELRCDPISGHTALYWYRQSLGQGPEFLIYFQGTGAADDSGLPNDRFFAVRPEGSVSTLKIQRTERGDSAVYLCASSPTGQVTEAFFGQGTRLTVV.

This clone was seen once. This chain links TRBV3-1 (or the pseudogene TRBV3-2) with TRBJ2-7; D is possibly TRBD2 (5 bases). Germline CDR1 LGHDT, CDR2 YNNKEL (reference sequence). Trimming took off 5 bases at V and 7 bases at J, with 21 bases between the two ends. This CDR3 region has 15 residues. CDR3 sequence reads: CASSLREPVAEEQYF. CDR3 nucleotide sequence: TGTGCCAGCAGCTTAAGGGAGCCCGTAGCTGAAGAGCAGTACTTC.

V gene TRBV19 combines with J gene TRBJ2-3; 8 bases are a match to TRBD1. Germline V gene lookup returns CDR1 LNHDA and CDR2 SQIVND (reference sequence). The CDR3 is 16 amino acids. The V and J ends lost 3 bases and 0 bases, in that order; junction bases with no gene match: 5. Written as DNA, the CDR3 is TGTGCCAGTAGTATTGGGGACAGGCTGAGCACAGATACGCAGTATTTT. Protein sequence: CASSIGDRLSTDTQYF.

This chain joins TRBV12-3 or TRBV12-4 and TRBJ1-2; TRBD1 is a possible D gene (6 bases). V was shortened by 5 bases and J by 8 bases, with 15 bases between the two germline ends. This CDR3 is built from 13 residues. This CDR3 reads CASSPGQRSGYTF. The CDR3 DNA reads as TGTGCCAGCAGTCCGGGACAACGAAGCGGCTACACCTTC.

V and J are TRBV12-3 or TRBV12-4 and TRBJ2-7, with a weak D call TRBD1 (5 bases). Trimming stripped 7 bases from V and 4 bases from J, with 14 bases between. The CDR3 loop spans 13 amino acids. CDR3 sequence: CASTGQGWYEQYF. The CDR3, as DNA: TGTGCCAGCACAGGACAAGGATGGTACGAGCAGTACTTC.

Here the CDR3 DNA reads TGTGCCAGCAGTTCTAGCGGGGTCACCGGGGAGCTGTTTTTT. It yields the protein CASSSSGVTGELFF. This chain uses TRBV28 with TRBJ2-2, with TRBD2 matching 9 bases. Germline CDR1 MDHEN, CDR2 SYDVKM. V lost 4 bases, J lost 4 bases, and 1 base stayed unmatched. The CDR3 runs 14 residues.

For this clone: This sample includes further DNA sequences coding for the same CDR3. The rearrangement uses TRBV12-3 or TRBV12-4 and TRBJ1-5; D possibly corresponds to TRBD1 (6 bases). This CDR3 comprises 13 residues. The V and J ends lost 6 bases and 2 bases respectively, with 8 bases between them. CDR3 in DNA: TGTGCCAGCAGCCCAGGGGGCAATCAGCCCCAGCATTTT. Protein sequence: CASSPGGNQPQHF.

The V and J genes are TRBV12-3 or TRBV12-4 and TRBJ2-1; a weak D match, TRBD2 (6 bases). The CDR3 has 13 residues. V shed 7 bases and J shed 4 bases, with 11 bases lying between them. The CDR3: CASTGSSYNEQFF. Written as DNA, the CDR3 is TGTGCCAGCACCGGGAGTTCTTACAATGAGCAGTTCTTC.

The chain carries TRBV18 and TRBJ2-2; weak D call: TRBD2 (6 bases). The ends were cut back, 2 bases at V and 2 bases at J, with 12 bases in the middle. This CDR3 has 16 amino acids. Germline CDR1 reads KGHSH; CDR2 reads LQKENI. The CDR3 loop is CASSPNGGSNTGELFF. The CDR3, as DNA: TGTGCCAGCTCACCAAACGGGGGATCTAACACCGGGGAGCTGTTTTTT.